The T cell receptor beta chain under discussion was sequenced for a study of CD8+ T cells in alopecia areata. Regarding the study as a whole: For lesional scalp, especially alopecia totalis/universalis, clonality was higher than in normal scalp.

CDR1 and CDR2 (germline): SGHRS, YFSETQ. CDR3 size: 14 residues. Trimming pared 0 bases from V and 4 bases from J, leaving 11 bases between. This clone was detected a few times. Its antigen is undetermined. cDNA prepared by RNA extraction and subsequent reverse transcription served as the template for sequencing. Profiling relied on immunoSEQ multiplex PCR, and the TCRdb table lists in-frame clones only, not all of them. The repertoire holds some 240,000 clones, with 57% as singletons. The receptor was isolated from a human donor with alopecia areata. V is TRBV5-1 and J is TRBJ2-7, with a weak D call TRBD2 (5 bases). The sample in question was CD4+ T cells sorted from blood, obtained at week 0. The CDR3, as DNA: TGCGCCAGCAGCTTGGATTTCGGGGATTACGAGCAGTACTTC. It encodes CASSLDFGDYEQYF.